The clone carrying this T cell receptor beta chain appeared many times. Its antigen is currently unknown. This specimen comes from a study of regulatory T cells in long-lasting Graves disease. Study results and limitations: Sampling was limited to peripheral blood rather than thyroid tissue.

Stated time point: newly diagnosed GD, antithyroid drugs for less than 3 months. PBMC RNA served as the TCR library source. Arm-PCR with iRepertoire HTBI primers amplified the CDR3 regions for these TCR beta libraries. One entry per CDR3 protein, called by TCRdb with MiXCR from the multiplex PCR reads. Here the sample spans about 440,000 distinct CDR3 sequences, roughly 17% being singletons. The germline gives CDR1 SGHTA, CDR2 FQGNSA. Deletions cut 2 bases from V and 2 bases from J, with 16 bases between. This CDR3 contains 17 residues. The sample was also linked to a second study, of T cells in Graves' hyperthyroidism and ophthalmopathy. That paper notes: Uncontrolled infections, other autoimmune diseases, pregnancy or lactation led to exclusion of patients. A first-round RT-PCR of the TCR CDR3 used the HTBI primer set.

The genes are TRBV7-2 and TRBJ1-5; D not resolved. The sample consisted of peripheral blood mononuclear cells (PBMCs), taken at new diagnosis, from a patient treated with antithyroid drugs. This TCR came from a woman under 40 with Graves disease. The CDR3 DNA follows: TGTGCCAGCAGCTTACGGCATGCCAGGTCCGGCAATCAGCCCCAGCATTTT. Translating it yields CASSLRHARSGNQPQHF.